Listed below are T cell receptor beta chains from one sample, sequenced in a study of T-cell reconstitution after alpha-beta-depleted transplantation in children. TCRdb processed the PCR reads anew with MiXCR; each CDR3 protein has one entry. The sample has some 500,000 distinct CDR3 sequences, 18% seen once; the top ten hold roughly 3.3%. The material was PBMCs from the stem cell graft donor, obtained from the stem cell graft. The origin of the receptors is a human donor who donated a stem cell graft to a child with acute lymphoblastic leukemia. CDR3s include the opening cysteine and the closing phenylalanine or tryptophan. Fields, in order: CDR3 length, V gene, clone size, J gene, D gene, CDR3 protein, CDR3 DNA. The D gene is left open where the match is weak. Size is omitted from some rows. Given values are once, few, many or a class for expanded clones.

13	TRBV12-3/TRBV12-4	-	TRBJ1-5	-	CASSLQRNQPQHF	TGTGCCAGCAGTTTGCAGCGCAATCAGCCCCAGCATTTT
14	TRBV5-1	-	TRBJ1-1	-	CASSIGPMNTEAFF	TGCGCCAGCAGCATCGGACCGATGAACACTGAAGCTTTCTTT
16	TRBV29-1	-	TRBJ2-7	TRBD2	CSVEVEGLAGHYEQYF	TGCAGCGTTGAAGTCGAGGGACTAGCGGGACACTACGAGCAGTACTTC
12	TRBV27	few	TRBJ1-1	-	CASSTGSSEAFF	TGTGCCAGCAGCACGGGGAGTTCGGAAGCTTTCTTT
12	TRBV7-9	-	TRBJ2-7	-	CASSLEADEQYF	TGTGCCAGCAGCTTAGAGGCCGACGAGCAGTACTTC
13	TRBV12-3/TRBV12-4	-	TRBJ2-7	-	CASSLSIIYEQYF	TGTGCCAGCAGTTTAAGTATAATCTACGAGCAGTACTTC
15	TRBV7-9	few	TRBJ2-7	-	CASSPTPWASYEQYF	TGTGCCAGCAGCCCCACACCTTGGGCTTCCTACGAGCAGTACTTC
13	TRBV10-1	few	TRBJ2-7	-	CASSELGFYEQYF	TGCGCCAGCAGTGAGCTGGGATTCTACGAGCAGTACTTC
16	TRBV7-8	-	TRBJ2-5	TRBD2	CASSRGLAGVQETQYF	TGTGCCAGCAGCCGCGGACTAGCGGGAGTACAAGAGACCCAGTACTTC
11	TRBV12-3/TRBV12-4	few	TRBJ1-1	-	CASSWFTEAFF	TGTGCCAGCAGTTGGTTCACTGAAGCTTTCTTT
13	TRBV19	-	TRBJ2-7	-	CASSIGGDREQYF	TGTGCCAGTAGTATAGGCGGGGATCGCGAGCAGTACTTC
15	TRBV5-1	-	TRBJ2-3	-	CASSLAVVPTDTQYF	TGCGCCAGCAGCTTGGCCGTGGTCCCCACAGATACGCAGTATTTT
15	TRBV3-1	few	TRBJ2-7	TRBD2	CASSPRLAGVYEQYF	TGTGCCAGCAGCCCAAGACTAGCGGGAGTCTACGAGCAGTACTTC
14	TRBV7-8	-	TRBJ2-2	-	CASSQGPYTGELFF	TGTGCCAGCAGCCAGGGACCGTACACCGGGGAGCTGTTTTTT
20	TRBV24-1	few	TRBJ1-5	-	CATSDAPGTSTGEGNQPQHF	TGTGCCACCAGTGATGCGCCCGGGACATCTACCGGGGAGGGCAATCAGCCCCAGCATTTT
14	TRBV12-3/TRBV12-4	-	TRBJ2-3	TRBD1	CASPSQRGRDTQYF	TGTGCCAGCCCCTCCCAGAGGGGGCGGGATACGCAGTATTTT
15	TRBV29-1	-	TRBJ2-7	TRBD2	CSVEDKTSGSYEQYF	TGCAGCGTTGAAGATAAAACTAGCGGGAGCTACGAGCAGTACTTC
19	TRBV3-1	few	TRBJ2-1	TRBD2	CASSQEGLAGGSSYNEQFF	TGTGCCAGCAGCCAAGAAGGCCTAGCGGGAGGGAGCTCCTACAATGAGCAGTTCTTC
12	TRBV20-1	few	TRBJ2-3	-	CSASEGQDTQYF	TGCAGTGCTTCGGAGGGCCAAGATACGCAGTATTTT
18	TRBV15	-	TRBJ1-5	-	CATSREGALRGRNQPQHF	TGTGCCACCAGCAGAGAAGGGGCCCTCAGGGGCCGAAATCAGCCCCAGCATTTT
16	TRBV6-1	-	TRBJ2-1	-	CASAVFWQAHGNEQFF	-
12	TRBV29-1	-	TRBJ2-7	-	CSVDSFLDEQYF	TGCAGCGTTGACAGTTTTCTGGACGAGCAGTACTTC
16	TRBV14	few	TRBJ2-3	TRBD2	CASSQEAGVLTDTQYF	TGTGCCAGCAGCCAAGAAGCGGGAGTTCTTACAGATACGCAGTATTTT
17	TRBV4-1	few	TRBJ2-6	-	CASSQVPQGSGANVLTF	TGCGCCAGCAGCCAAGTTCCCCAGGGATCTGGGGCCAACGTCCTGACTTTC
15	TRBV12-3/TRBV12-4	few	TRBJ2-3	TRBD1	CASSPDRVRTDTQYF	TGTGCCAGCAGTCCCGACAGGGTGCGCACAGATACGCAGTATTTT
12	TRBV4-1	many	TRBJ2-3	-	CASSQVTDTQYF	TGTGCCAGCAGCCAGGTCACAGATACGCAGTATTTT
16	TRBV12-3/TRBV12-4	-	TRBJ1-3	-	CASSLWGQASGNTIYF	TGTGCCAGCAGTTTATGGGGTCAGGCGTCGGGAAACACCATATATTTT
15	TRBV7-2	-	TRBJ2-4	-	CASSLLGPRGNIQYF	TGTGCCAGCAGCTTATTGGGACCCCGGGGGAACATTCAGTACTTC
14	TRBV12-3/TRBV12-4	few	TRBJ2-3	-	CASSRSQGGDTQYF	TGTGCCAGCAGCCGGTCCCAGGGGGGTGATACGCAGTATTTT
14	TRBV5-1	few	TRBJ2-5	TRBD1	CASSPGQEEETQYF	TGCGCCAGCAGCCCGGGACAGGAAGAAGAGACCCAGTACTTC
21	TRBV5-1	-	TRBJ2-7	-	CASSLGGAKILGGRKLYEQYF	TGCGCCAGCAGCTTAGGGGGCGCGAAGATACTCGGCGGGAGGAAACTCTACGAGCAGTACTTC
13	TRBV10-1	few	TRBJ2-5	-	CAKRGDLQETQYF	TGCGCCAAAAGGGGGGACTTGCAAGAGACCCAGTACTTC
14	TRBV6-5	-	TRBJ1-2	-	CASSYEVRVYGYTF	TGTGCCAGCAGTTACGAGGTCAGGGTCTATGGCTACACCTTC
16	TRBV2	-	TRBJ2-7	TRBD2	CASSVLAGGYSYEQYF	TGTGCCAGCAGTGTGCTAGCGGGAGGCTACTCCTACGAGCAGTACTTC
16	TRBV4-1	few	TRBJ2-3	-	CASSPLPGGVRDTQYF	TGCGCCAGCAGCCCACTCCCGGGCGGGGTTAGAGATACGCAGTATTTT
16	TRBV4-1	-	TRBJ1-3	-	CASSQGYRGSGNTIYF	TGCGCCAGCAGCCAAGGATACAGAGGTTCTGGAAACACCATATATTTT
15	TRBV25-1	few	TRBJ1-4	-	CASSDWTNANEKLFF	TGTGCCAGCAGTGATTGGACGAATGCTAATGAAAAACTGTTTTTT